The entry that follows covers one T cell receptor (beta chain) sequence. Its antigen remains unknown. The sample belongs to a study of cytomegalovirus exposure and HLA in healthy donors. Study results and caveats: Analysis performed later found more than 15,000 TCR beta sequences associated with HLA alleles at 0.05 false discovery rate. As a later analysis showed, a missense DCLRE1C variant was linked to trimming of TCR beta V- and J-genes. Among TCR beta chains, those listed as cytomegalovirus-associated numbered 164.

The CDR3 covers 16 residues. The V end was cut by 5 bases, the J end by 1 base, with 17 bases between. CDR1 is SEHNR, CDR2 FQNEAQ, per germline (reference sequence). Both 60 Vbeta primers and 13 Jbeta primers went into the PCR. Original processing methods: Roughly 11 million of the 60 million to 80 million unique TCR beta chains counted in a later analysis were shared. Profiling relied on immunoSEQ multiplex PCR, and the TCRdb table lists in-frame clones only, not all of them. Clone size and the V and J calls come from that table; the DNA yielded D and trimming. The sample holds some 150,000 clones, roughly 80% seen once.

V usage is TRBV7-9 and J usage is TRBJ2-5; no clear D gene. Sequencing was performed on PBMCs. This clonotype was obtained from a woman aged 18-29 years in good health and CMV-seronegative. The CDR3 spells CASSPQPVRFQETQYF. CDR3 nucleotide sequence: TGTGCCAGCAGCCCACAACCCGTCAGATTCCAAGAGACCCAGTACTTC.